This paragraph covers one T cell receptor (beta chain) sequence. What it recognizes is unknown. Without the conserved terminal phenylalanine or tryptophan, this CDR3 likely stems from a read error. The CDR3 has 13 amino acids. Trimming shortened V by 0 bases and J by 1 base, and 4 bases separated the two germline ends. CDR1 is MNHEY, CDR2 SMNVEV, per germline (reference sequence). TCRdb itself ran the 5' RACE reads through MiXCR, one entry per CDR3 protein. Seen here are 55,000 to 75,000 distinct CDR3 sequences, roughly 30% observed once, and the top ten hold 2% to 2.5%. Findings and limits, study-wide: The larger-cohort validation was restricted to a single TCR beta V-J rearrangement rather than whole repertoires. Tumor-infiltrating Treg TCR alpha and beta sequences overlapped most with tumor naive CD4+ T cells, then blood naive. The TCR gene usage of tumor memory CD4+ T cells clustered together with blood and lymph node memory CD4+ cells and with lymph node naive CD4+ cells.

Naive CD4+ cells had CD25+ Tregs removed. The sequence was collected from a female donor with breast cancer. The rearrangement links TRBV27 to TRBJ2-7, with D unclear. The sequenced sample was tumor-infiltrating naive CD4+ T cells sorted from the breast tumor. Specified subset: naive CD4+ T cells, CD4+CD45RA+CD25-. The CDR3 DNA is TGTGCCAGCAGTTTATCTCCTTCCTACGAGCAGTACCTC. Encoded protein: CASSLSPSYEQYL.